The 21 T cell receptor beta chains reported below all come from one sample, sequenced in a study of blood T cell repertoires in COVID-19 (dated by TCRdb to 2020 to 2021). Receptor libraries were prepared by the immunoSEQ multiplex PCR assay. Drawn from immuneACCESS, this table holds only the in-frame rearrangements with V and J called that TCRdb kept. Clones are partly lost; checked studies trace under half to an unresolved V gene and leave the rest unexplained. This sample gives 300,000 to 400,000 clones in total; 75% to 90% of them show up just once. The top ten clonotypes cover around 6% of the sample. Material for sequencing was peripheral blood. The source of these receptors is a woman aged 50 to 65 with COVID-19, enrolled during active disease.

The V and J genes are TRBV27 and TRBJ2-1; 11 bases align to TRBD2. From germline, CDR1 is MNHEY and CDR2 SMNVEV (reference sequence). The ends lost 6 bases at V and 7 bases at J; junction bases unmatched: 8. The CDR3 is 15 residues long. DNA for the CDR3: TGTGCCAGCAGCATCCGACTAGCGGGATGGAATGAGCAGTTCTTC. It specifies CASSIRLAGWNEQFF.

This rearrangement joins TRBV11-1 to TRBJ1-1, with 7 bases identical to TRBD1. CDR1 and CDR2 (germline): SGHAT, FQDESV (reference sequence). The CDR3 runs 14 residues. Trimming removed 5 bases from V and 5 bases from J; junction bases left unmatched: 8. The CDR3 DNA follows: TGTGCCAGCAGCGGCGAAAGGGGGCTTACTGAAGCTTTCTTT. It encodes CASSGERGLTEAFF. Full variable domain (rest looked up from reference TRBV11-1 and TRBJ1-1): EAEVAQSPRYKITEKSQAVAFWCDPISGHATLYWYRQILGQGPELLVQFQDESVVDDSQLPKDRFSAERLKGVDSTLKIQPAELGDSAMYLCASSGERGLTEAFFGQGTRLTVV.

This rearrangement joins TRBV7-9 to TRBJ2-7; 7 nucleotides align to TRBD2. V was pared by 5 bases and J by 4 bases, with 14 bases of the junction left unmatched. Germline V gene data show CDR1 as SEHNR and CDR2 as FQNEAQ (reference sequence). This CDR3 contains 16 residues. CDR3 in amino acids: CASSPPAGTTDYEQYF. As DNA, the CDR3 is TGTGCCAGCAGCCCACCAGCCGGGACTACGGATTACGAGCAGTACTTC.

Comment on this clone: One end of the junction fails to match germline, which may point to a read error. The CDR3 DNA follows: TGTGCCAACCCCGGGACTCGTTTT. Protein sequence: CANPGTRF. The chain employs TRBV24-1 and TRBJ1-4, with D possibly matching TRBD1 (5 bases). Germline CDR1 reads KGHDR; CDR2 reads SFDVKD. The CDR3 length is 8 residues.

V usage is TRBV18 and J usage is TRBJ2-7; 9 nucleotides align to TRBD1. Looked up from germline, CDR1 is KGHSH and CDR2 is LQKENI. Trimming at V came to 5 bases and at J to 3 bases, leaving 8 bases not matched to a gene. The CDR3 has 15 amino acids. The DNA of the CDR3 is TGTGCCAGCTCATCCACAGGGGGCGGCTACTACGAGCAGTACTTC. Translating it yields CASSSTGGGYYEQYF.

The sample holds a few counts of this clone. The chain joins TRBV2 to TRBJ1-5, with TRBD1 matching over 8 bases. Germline CDR1 SNHLY, CDR2 FYNNEI. The CDR3 spans 15 residues. The trim removed 6 bases at V and 4 bases at J, leaving 8 bases unmatched. DNA of the CDR3: TGTGCCAGCAGGGTAGGGACAGGTGGAAATCAGCCCCAGCATTTT. Residues: CASRVGTGGNQPQHF.

This clone turned up a few times. The chain employs TRBV20-1 and TRBJ2-5; D is undetermined. V lost 3 bases to trimming and J lost 5 bases, with 7 bases between them. Germline V gene lookup returns CDR1 DFQATT and CDR2 SNEGSKA (reference sequence). CDR3 size: 11 residues. The CDR3 reads CSASGRETQYF. The DNA for the CDR3 is TGCAGTGCTAGCGGTCGGGAGACCCAGTACTTC.

This chain links TRBV7-8 with TRBJ2-5; D may be TRBD2 (6 bases). The germline V gene has CDR1 SGHVS and CDR2 FQNEAQ. V was shortened by 1 base and J by 4 bases, with 13 bases between the two germline ends. CDR3 length: 15 amino acids. CDR3 region: CASSLDGRRSETQYF. The CDR3 region has the DNA TGTGCCAGCAGCTTAGATGGGAGGCGGTCAGAGACCCAGTACTTC.

CDR3 in amino acids: CSVKSGRGNSSYEQYF. DNA for the CDR3: TGCAGCGTTAAAAGCGGGAGGGGAAATAGCTCCTACGAGCAGTACTTC. The V and J genes are TRBV29-1 and TRBJ2-7, with 10 bases matching TRBD2. The V segment lost 5 bases and the J segment 0 bases; nucleotides outside the gene matches: 10. The CDR3 runs to 16 residues. Germline CDR1 and CDR2: SQVTM and ANQGSEA.

The genes are TRBV7-2 and TRBJ1-1; D is perhaps TRBD1 (6 bases). The CDR3 consists of 13 residues. V gave up 5 bases and J gave up 0 bases, with 7 bases separating them. Germline CDR1 is SGHTA and CDR2 is FQGNSA. CDR3 bases: TGTGCCAGCAGCGGACAGTTGAACACTGAAGCTTTCTTT. This translates into CASSGQLNTEAFF.

In regard to this clone: Mismatch with germline at one junction end may stem from a read error. The chain is built from TRBV30 and TRBJ1-2; D call uncertain. Germline V gene data show CDR1 as GTSNPN and CDR2 as SVGIG (reference sequence). The CDR3 spans 11 residues. CDR3 protein: CAWSQSLRREF. In nucleotides, the CDR3 is TGTGCCTGGAGTCAGTCTCTCCGGAGGGAGTTC.

V and J are TRBV29-1 and TRBJ2-5; D is perhaps TRBD2 (6 bases). Germline loops: CDR1 SQVTM, CDR2 ANQGSEA. V lost 4 bases to trimming and J lost 2 bases, with 14 bases between them. This CDR3 contains 14 residues. CDR3 nucleotide sequence: TGCAGCGTTGTAACCGGGAGCTCTCAAGAGACCCAGTACTTC. Translated: CSVVTGSSQETQYF. Full variable domain (missing parts from reference TRBV29-1 and TRBJ2-5): SAVISQKPSRDICQRGTSLTIQCQVDSQVTMMFWYRQQPGQSLTLIATANQGSEATYESGFVIDKFPISRPNLTFSTLTVSNMSPEDSSIYLCSVVTGSSQETQYFGPGTRLLVL.

The chain uses TRBV5-4 and TRBJ1-3; possible D gene TRBD1, 6 bases. The CDR3 runs 14 residues. Germline V gives CDR1 SGHNT, CDR2 YYREEE (reference sequence). With 0 bases removed from V and 4 bases from J, the gap between germline ends came to 8 bases. CDR3 sequence: CASSLVQGGNTIYF. CDR3 in DNA: TGTGCCAGCAGCTTGGTTCAGGGGGGAAACACCATATATTTT.

This chain uses TRBV30 with TRBJ2-7; a weak D match, TRBD2 (6 bases). The V end lost 3 bases, the J end lost 1 base, and 13 bases lay between the germline ends. CDR1 GTSNPN and CDR2 SVGIG come from the germline V gene (reference sequence). The CDR3 totals 14 residues. CDR3 nucleotide sequence: TGTGCCTGGAGGGAGTGGGACTCGTCCTACGAGCAGTACTTC. Protein: CAWREWDSSYEQYF.

This clone appeared once. In DNA, the CDR3 is TGTGCCACCAGTGATTCCGGGACAGGTAACACCGGGGAGCTGTTTTTT. As protein: CATSDSGTGNTGELFF. The gene calls are TRBV24-1 and TRBJ2-2, with 8 positions matching TRBD1. Unmatched junction bases numbered 3, after V lost 2 bases and J lost 2 bases. The CDR3 is made up of 16 amino acids. Germline V CDR1 and CDR2: KGHDR, SFDVKD.

The CDR3 reads CASSVGRVENTEAFF. CDR3 coding DNA: TGTGCCAGCAGCGTAGGCAGGGTTGAGAACACTGAAGCTTTCTTT. The rearrangement joins TRBV9 to TRBJ1-1; possibly TRBD1 for D (5 bases). Germline V CDR1 and CDR2: SGDLS, YYNGEE. This CDR3 contains 15 residues. V was clipped by 0 bases and J by 1 base, with 10 bases between them. Together with reference TRBV9 and TRBJ1-1, the CDR3 gives the full variable domain: DSGVTQTPKHLITATGQRVTLRCSPRSGDLSVYWYQQSLDQGLQFLIQYYNGEERAKGNILERFSAQQFPDLHSELNLSSLELGDSALYFCASSVGRVENTEAFFGQGTRLTVV.

The chain has TRBV18 and TRBJ2-1; TRBD1 agrees at 9 bases. Germline loops: CDR1 KGHSH, CDR2 LQKENI. The CDR3 contains 17 residues. The J segment lost 8 bases and the V segment lost 6 bases, leaving 17 bases of the junction unmatched. Written as DNA, the CDR3 is TGTGCCAGCTCCCTACACCCCTCGGGACAGGGCCCCTATGAGCAGTTCTTC. Translation: CASSLHPSGQGPYEQFF.

The chain's CDR3 is CASSKRLAGRTDTQYF. In nucleotides, the CDR3 is TGTGCCAGCAGCAAAAGACTAGCGGGACGCACAGATACGCAGTATTTT. The V and J genes are TRBV21-1 and TRBJ2-3; the D call TRBD2 from the table was never checked on the DNA. TRBV21-1 represents a pseudogene. The CDR3 sequence is 16 residues long.

This clone was seen just once. The chain joins TRBV12-5 to TRBJ2-1; 13 positions agree with TRBD2. Germline V lookup: CDR1 LGHNT, CDR2 FRNRAP. V lost 1 base to trimming and J lost 6 bases; unmatched junction nucleotides: 3. The CDR3 consists of 16 residues. Here the CDR3 reads CASGLGRTSGSNEQFF. The CDR3 nucleotides read TGTGCTAGTGGTTTGGGGAGGACTAGCGGGAGCAATGAGCAGTTCTTC.

V gene TRBV27 combines with J gene TRBJ2-2; 8 bases agree with TRBD2. Germline assignment: CDR1 MNHEY and CDR2 SMNVEV (reference sequence). The CDR3 has 17 residues. V lost 5 bases to trimming and J lost 8 bases; unmatched junction nucleotides: 16. CDR3 loop: CASSPDGLAVNLGELFF. The CDR3 region has the DNA TGTGCCAGCAGTCCAGACGGACTAGCTGTTAATCTGGGGGAGCTGTTTTTT.

The gene calls are TRBV5-6 and TRBJ2-6; 10 bases are shared with TRBD1. The length of the CDR3 is 18 residues. Trimming removed 1 base from V and 0 bases from J; junction bases left unmatched: 4. Per germline, CDR1 SGHDT and CDR2 YYEEEE. This CDR3 is CASSLPDRGPSGANVLTF. CDR3 DNA: TGTGCCAGCAGCTTGCCCGACAGGGGGCCCTCTGGGGCCAACGTCCTGACTTTC.